The 4 T cell receptor beta chains listed next were all sequenced from one sample in a study of CD8 T cells in ankylosing spondylitis. Using its own MiXCR run on the 5' RACE reads, TCRdb lists one record per CDR3 protein. The table records about 220,000 distinct CDR3 sequences, under 30% of them present only once. Sequencing input: blood, either unsorted or a sorted T cell fraction (not recorded which). The receptors were sampled from a male donor with ankylosing spondylitis or in good health (not recorded which).

This clonotype was picked up a small number of times. The chain links TRBV5-5 to TRBJ2-1, with D perhaps given as TRBD1 or TRBD2 (5 bases each). CDR1 and CDR2 (germline): SGHKS, YYEKEE (reference sequence). Trimming removed 4 bases from V and 6 bases from J, with 11 bases in between. The CDR3 consists of 13 residues. The CDR3 DNA follows: TGTGCCAGCAGCCCCCGGGGCCCCAATGAGCAGTTCTTC. Protein product: CASSPRGPNEQFF.

This clonotype was counted between two and nine times. V gene TRBV7-3 combines with J gene TRBJ2-2; 10 nucleotides align to TRBD2. The CDR3 is 17 residues long. Germline CDR1 and CDR2: SGHTA and FQGTGA. Trimming removed 0 bases from V and 4 bases from J; junction bases left unmatched: 5. CDR3 DNA sequence: TGTGCCAGCAGCTTAACAGCGGGAGGGCCGGGCACCGGGGAGCTGTTTTTT. Encoded protein: CASSLTAGGPGTGELFF.

At least ten counts were recorded for this clonotype. The rearrangement uses TRBV5-1 and TRBJ1-6, with 10 bases that match TRBD1. CDR1 and CDR2 (germline): SGHRS, YFSETQ. Trimming took 4 bases from V and 6 from J; bases not matched to a gene: 4. The CDR3 spans 15 residues. The CDR3 sequence is CASSARTGGNSPLHF. The CDR3 DNA follows: TGCGCCAGCAGCGCCCGGACAGGGGGTAATTCACCCCTCCACTTT.

This clonotype came up once. A read error may be the cause here, since a much bigger clone is one base away. The conserved phenylalanine or tryptophan is not found at the CDR3 terminus, so this likely reflects a read error. J is TRBJ2-1 and V is TRBV24-1; 8 bases align to TRBD2. Germline V gives CDR1 KGHDR, CDR2 SFDVKD. The V gene end was trimmed by 4 bases and the J gene end by 9 bases; junction bases not matched to a gene: 7. The CDR3 covers 14 residues. The CDR3, as DNA: TGTGCCACCAGTGAAAGCGGGAGAACCAGTGAGCAGTTCTCC. Translated: CATSESGRTSEQFS.